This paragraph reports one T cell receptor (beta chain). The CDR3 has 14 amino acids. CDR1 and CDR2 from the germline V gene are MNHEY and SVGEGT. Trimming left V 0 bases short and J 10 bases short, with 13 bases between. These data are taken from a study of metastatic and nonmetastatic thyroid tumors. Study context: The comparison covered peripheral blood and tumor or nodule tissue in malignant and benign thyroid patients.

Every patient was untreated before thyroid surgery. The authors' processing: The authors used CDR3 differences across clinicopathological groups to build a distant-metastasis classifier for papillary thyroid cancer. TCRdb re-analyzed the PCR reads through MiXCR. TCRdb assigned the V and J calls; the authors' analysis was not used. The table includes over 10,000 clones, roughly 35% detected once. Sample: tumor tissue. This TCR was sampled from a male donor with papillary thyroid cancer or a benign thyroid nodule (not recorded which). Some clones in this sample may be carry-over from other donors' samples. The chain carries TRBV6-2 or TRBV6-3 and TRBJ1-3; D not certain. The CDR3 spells CASSYSSLGRTIYF. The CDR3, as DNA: TGTGCCAGCAGTTACTCGAGTCTGGGGAGGACCATATATTTT.